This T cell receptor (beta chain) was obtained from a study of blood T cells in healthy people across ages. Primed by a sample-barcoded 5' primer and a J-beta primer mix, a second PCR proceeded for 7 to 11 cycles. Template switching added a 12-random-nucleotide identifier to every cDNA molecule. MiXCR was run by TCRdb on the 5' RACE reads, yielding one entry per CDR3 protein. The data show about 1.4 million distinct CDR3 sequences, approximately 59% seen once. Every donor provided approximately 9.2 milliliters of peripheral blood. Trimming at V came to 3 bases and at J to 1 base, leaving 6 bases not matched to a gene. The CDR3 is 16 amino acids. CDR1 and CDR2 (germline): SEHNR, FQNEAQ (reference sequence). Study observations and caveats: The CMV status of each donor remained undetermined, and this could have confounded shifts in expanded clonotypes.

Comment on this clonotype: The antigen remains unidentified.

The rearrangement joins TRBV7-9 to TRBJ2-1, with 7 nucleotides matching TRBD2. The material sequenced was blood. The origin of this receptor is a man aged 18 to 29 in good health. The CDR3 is CASSLAGVTSYNEQFF. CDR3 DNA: TGTGCCAGCAGCTTGGCGGGGGTTACTTCCTACAATGAGCAGTTCTTC.